The following is a T cell receptor beta chain sequence with its context. No cognate antigen has been identified for it. Likely a read error: the CDR3 ends without its conserved phenylalanine or tryptophan. The source of the sample is a study of tumor and adjacent non-tumor tissue in lung cancer (dated by TCRdb to the late 2010s). For the wider study: By cancer type, the cohort comprised approximately 12 adenocarcinoma patients, a couple of squamous cell carcinoma patients and 1 small cell lung cancer patient. The roughly 15 patients were aged roughly 30 to 80 years, included 10 men and 5 women, and had TNM stage I to III disease. A total of fewer than 150 million productive TCRbeta reads were generated by sequencing, corresponding to an average of roughly 4.1 million reads per sample. Bulk TCRbeta repertoires were compared between lung tumor tissue and matched distant non-tumor lung tissue obtained from 15 lung cancer patients. Some 31 paired specimens, one tumor and one normal lung sample per patient, were profiled by TCRbeta CDR3 sequencing.

Study-level results and caveats: Neither the sequencing platform nor unique molecular identifiers are mentioned in the methods. Younger patients had significantly higher TCR diversity, and higher tumor TCR diversity was associated with shorter overall and disease-free survival. The top 100 clones made up a significantly larger cumulative share of the repertoire in normal lung than in tumor tissue. The cohort had only around 14 patients, and the authors noted that larger samples and more detailed clinical data are needed. Tumor tissue showed significantly greater TCR diversity (inverse Simpson) than normal lung tissue (about 400 vs 180, P = 0.0075, Mann-Whitney U test). Peripheral blood was not sequenced, so blood TCRbeta repertoires in these lung cancer patients were not examined.

Libraries were constructed by multiplex PCR. TCRdb lists the instrument as Illumina HiSeq 2500. TCRbeta libraries were constructed through three rounds of nested PCR with primers (Table S4) according to protocols modified from ARM-PCR. Before sequencing, PCR products of 200-500 bp were cut from the gel and purified using the QIAquick gel extraction kit. Per the source publication's procedure: Reads were cleaned with Trimmomatic, merged with FLASH into complete CDR3 sequences, and assigned to V(D)J germline segments with MiTCR. Clonal diversity was calculated as the inverse Simpson's index using VDJtools. Productive reads were defined as in-frame sequences without a premature stop codon. TCRdb reworked the public reads: Q25 trimming with fastp, MiXCR clone assembly, productive beta chains retained. All rows with the same CDR3 protein become a single entry with the most common DNA and genes. The V and J calls here are based on TCRdb, not the publication. Within this sample are about 110,000 distinct CDR3 sequences, with approximately 87% of them counted one time only. The ten largest account for 20% to 25% of the sample.

Bulk unsorted tissue served as the source for RNA extraction, and RNA quality was assessed using a NanoDrop ND-1000 and an Agilent 2100. Newly diagnosed lung cancer patients without prior chemotherapy who had been admitted for thoracic surgery in China between August and November 2014 were enrolled as donors. Anyone who had undergone radiotherapy or chemotherapy before, or who had another cancer at the same time, was left out of the study. Surgical tissue pieces of about 1-2.1 cm3 were preserved in RNAlater solution and stored at -80 °C until use. CDR1 and CDR2 are drawn from the germline V gene: MNHEY, SVGEGT. The CDR3 has 12 residues if both end residues are counted. The DNA shown is the 36-base CDR3, in frame from base 1.

Recombination linked TRBV6-2 or TRBV6-3 to TRBJ1-1; TRBD1 matches 7 bases in the middle. What was sequenced was lung tumor tissue. The TCR was taken from a man between 70 and 80 years old with non-small cell lung cancer. The DNA reads as follows: TGTGCCAGCAGGGACAGGAACTCTGAAGCTTTCTTG. Its translation is CASRDRNSEAFL.